The text below deals with one TCR beta chain. These data belong to a study of cytomegalovirus exposure and HLA in healthy donors. Study-wide background: The roughly 120 validation repertoires matched the 600 to 700 first-cohort repertoires in platform, a later analysis reported.

Germline CDR1 LNHDA, CDR2 SQIVND (reference sequence). V was pared by 1 base and J by 8 bases, with 5 bases between. This CDR3 has 11 amino acids. Some clones are missing from TCRdb's copy, which holds only in-frame ones; the method was immunoSEQ multiplex PCR. The table records over 85,000 clones, roughly 95% of them present only once. Sample: PBMCs. V is TRBV19 and J is TRBJ1-1; D remains ambiguous. The TCR sequence derives from a woman between 18 and 30 years old in good health and CMV-seronegative. CDR3 loop: CASSIGVEAFF. DNA of the CDR3: TGTGCCAGTAGTATAGGCGTAGAAGCTTTCTTT.